The 13 T cell receptor beta chains below were found in one sample sequenced in a study of blood T cell repertoires in COVID-19. Repertoires were generated with immunoSEQ multiplex PCR, while TCRdb's copy carries only in-frame clones and drops some. The table lists approximately 200,000 clones, approximately 80% of them singletons, with 1.3% in the top ten. Sequencing input: PBMCs or T cells enriched from blood (not recorded which). Receptor source: a woman between 35 and 50 years old with acute COVID-19.

The chain has TRBV11-3 and TRBJ2-7; D is perhaps TRBD1 (6 bases). This CDR3 has 13 residues. V was pared by 5 bases and J by 6 bases, with 14 bases between. The V gene's germline CDR1 is SGHNT and CDR2 YENEEA. Here the CDR3 reads CASSPGEVTEQYF. The CDR3 DNA reads as TGTGCCAGCAGCCCAGGGGAAGTAACCGAGCAGTACTTC.

This clone was picked up one time. V gene TRBV7-3 combines with J gene TRBJ2-1; the D gene is possibly TRBD2 (5 bases). The CDR3 has 15 amino acids. Trimming pared 3 bases from V and 6 bases from J, leaving 15 bases between. Germline CDR1 is SGHTA and CDR2 is FQGTGA. This CDR3 reads CASSLKPLEGNEQFF. CDR3 DNA sequence: TGTGCCAGCAGCTTGAAGCCCCTTGAGGGCAATGAGCAGTTCTTC.

The chain uses TRBV28 and TRBJ1-4; D gene ambiguous. V lost 8 bases and J 8 bases, leaving 6 bases between the germline ends. This CDR3 contains 10 residues. CDR1 and CDR2 from the germline V gene are MDHEN and SYDVKM. The CDR3 nucleotides read TGTGCCAGCGGGAGAGAAAAACTGTTTTTT. As protein: CASGREKLFF.

The J gene is TRBJ2-1, the V gene TRBV6-1; D not certain. Trimming took off 2 bases at V and 3 bases at J, with 11 bases between the two ends. The CDR3 is 15 amino acids. Germline V CDR1 and CDR2: MNHNS, SASEGT. DNA of the CDR3: TGTGCCAGCAGTGAAATGAGCGTGGGCTACAATGAGCAGTTCTTC. It is translated as CASSEMSVGYNEQFF.

The chain links TRBV27 to TRBJ1-5, with a possible D match to TRBD1 (6 bases). Germline V gives CDR1 MNHEY, CDR2 SMNVEV (reference sequence). This CDR3 region has 14 residues. With 5 bases removed from V and 4 bases from J, the gap between germline ends came to 12 bases. CDR3 DNA sequence: TGTGCCAGCAGTCCGGGGACAAGTAATCAGCCCCAGCATTTT. It codes for CASSPGTSNQPQHF.

The sample holds one count of this clone. This sequence joins TRBV7-9 and TRBJ2-1; 9 bases fit TRBD1. CDR1 and CDR2 (germline): SEHNR, FQNEAQ (reference sequence). This CDR3 contains 18 residues. Trimming took 5 bases from V and 10 from J; bases not matched to a gene: 21. The DNA of the CDR3 is TGTGCCAGCAGCCCCGGTTCGTACCGGGACAGGGTAAAGTGGGAGCAGTTCTTC. It translates to CASSPGSYRDRVKWEQFF.

This clone showed up just once. The J gene is TRBJ2-3, the V gene TRBV3-1 (or the pseudogene TRBV3-2), with TRBD2 matching over 8 bases. Germline CDR1 and CDR2: LGHDT and YNNKEL (reference sequence). V lost 1 base to trimming and J lost 5 bases; unmatched junction nucleotides: 2. The CDR3 runs to 14 residues. CDR3 amino acids: CASSQGLAGDTQYF. The CDR3 coding sequence is TGTGCCAGCAGCCAAGGTCTAGCGGGAGATACGCAGTATTTT.

This clone appeared a few times. The V gene is TRBV24-1, the J gene TRBJ1-2; D unresolved. The germline V gene encodes CDR1 KGHDR and CDR2 SFDVKD. V lost 2 bases and J lost 4, with 7 bases in between. CDR3 length equals 13 residues. The CDR3 DNA reads TGTGCCACCAGTGATTCCACAGCCTATGGCTACACCTTC. This encodes CATSDSTAYGYTF.

V gene TRBV18 combines with J gene TRBJ1-1, with D tentatively TRBD1 (6 bases). The CDR3 sequence is 15 residues long. V dropped 2 bases and J dropped 6 bases, with 16 bases sitting between them. The germline gives CDR1 KGHSH, CDR2 LQKENI. CDR3 protein: CASSPEQGQHSEAFF. The CDR3 coding sequence is TGTGCCAGCTCACCAGAACAAGGACAGCACTCTGAAGCTTTCTTT. Using reference TRBV18 and TRBJ1-1 for the parts outside the CDR3, the full variable domain is NAGVMQNPRHLVRRRGQEARLRCSPMKGHSHVYWYRQLPEEGLKFMVYLQKENIIDESGMPKERFSAEFPKEGPSILRIQQVVRGDSAAYFCASSPEQGQHSEAFFGQGTRLTVV.

This clone was seen more than once but under ten times. The rearrangement uses TRBV29-1 and TRBJ2-1, with D perhaps TRBD2 (6 bases). Germline loops: CDR1 SQVTM, CDR2 ANQGSEA. Trimming stripped 4 bases from V and 6 bases from J, with 7 bases between. The CDR3 extends over 11 amino acids. CDR3 nucleotides: TGCAGCGTTGGGACTACCAATGAGCAGTTCTTC. Residues: CSVGTTNEQFF.

This clone was observed once. V gene TRBV21-1 combines with J gene TRBJ1-3; TRBD1, the table's D call, lacks a check against the DNA. TRBV21-1 is a listed pseudogene. The CDR3 is 13 amino acids. CDR3 in DNA: TGTGCCAGCGGGCCGGCCTCTGGAAACACCATATATTTT. It translates to CASGPASGNTIYF.

The gene calls are TRBV7-3 and TRBJ2-3; 14 bases align to TRBD2. Looked up from germline, CDR1 is SGHTA and CDR2 is FQGTGA. There are 16 residues in the CDR3. After removal of 5 bases from V and 5 bases from J, the junction contained 6 bases not matched to a gene. CDR3 bases: TGTGCCAGCAGCATCGGACTAGCGGGGGGCGGAGATACGCAGTATTTT. Protein: CASSIGLAGGGDTQYF. Drawing the rest from reference TRBV7-3 and TRBJ2-3, the complete variable domain is GAGVSQTPSNKVTEKGKYVELRCDPISGHTALYWYRQSLGQGPEFLIYFQGTGAADDSGLPNDRFFAVRPEGSVSTLKIQRTERGDSAVYLCASSIGLAGGGDTQYFGPGTRLTVL.

The genes are TRBV7-6 and TRBJ2-7; TRBD1 aligns across 9 bases. The CDR3 loop spans 14 amino acids. The junction had 4 bases not matched to a gene; V was cut back by 4 bases and J by 3 bases. Germline V gene data show CDR1 as SGHVS and CDR2 as FNYEAQ. The DNA of the CDR3 is TGTGCCAGCAGCTCGGGACAGGGAGACTACGAGCAGTACTTC. This sequence encodes CASSSGQGDYEQYF.